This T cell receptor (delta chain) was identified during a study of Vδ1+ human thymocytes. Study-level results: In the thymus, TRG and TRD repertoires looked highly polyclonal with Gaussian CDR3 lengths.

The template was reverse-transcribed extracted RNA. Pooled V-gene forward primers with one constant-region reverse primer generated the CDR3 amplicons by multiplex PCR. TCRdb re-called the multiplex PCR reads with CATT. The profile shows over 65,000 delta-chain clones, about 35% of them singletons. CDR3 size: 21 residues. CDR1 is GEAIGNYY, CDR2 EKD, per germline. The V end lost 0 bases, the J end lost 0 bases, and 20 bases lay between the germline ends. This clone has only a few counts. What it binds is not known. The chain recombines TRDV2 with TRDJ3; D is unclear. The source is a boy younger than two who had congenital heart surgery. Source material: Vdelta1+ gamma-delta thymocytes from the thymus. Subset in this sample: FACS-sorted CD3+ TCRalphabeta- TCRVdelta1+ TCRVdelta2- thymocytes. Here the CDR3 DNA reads TGTGCCTGTGACACCGCTGTTTTTACAACCAAAAGCTCCTGGGACACCCGACAGATGTTTTTC. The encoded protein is CACDTAVFTTKSSWDTRQMFF.